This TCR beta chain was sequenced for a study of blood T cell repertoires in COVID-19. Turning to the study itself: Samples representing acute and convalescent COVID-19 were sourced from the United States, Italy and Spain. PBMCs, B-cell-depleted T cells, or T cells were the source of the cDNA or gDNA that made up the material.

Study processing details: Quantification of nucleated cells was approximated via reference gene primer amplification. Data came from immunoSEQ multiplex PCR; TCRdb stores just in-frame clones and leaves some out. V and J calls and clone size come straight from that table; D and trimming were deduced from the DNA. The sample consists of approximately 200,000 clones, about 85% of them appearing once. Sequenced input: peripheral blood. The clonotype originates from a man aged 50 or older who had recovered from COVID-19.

Here the CDR3 reads CASSPSMNTEAFF. The CDR3 DNA reads TGCGCCAGCAGCCCCAGTATGAACACTGAAGCTTTCTTT. This chain joins TRBV4-1 and TRBJ1-1; D unclear. Trimming shortened V by 4 bases and J by 0 bases, and 6 bases separated the two germline ends. The CDR3 covers 13 residues. CDR1 MGHRA and CDR2 YSYEKL come from the germline V gene.